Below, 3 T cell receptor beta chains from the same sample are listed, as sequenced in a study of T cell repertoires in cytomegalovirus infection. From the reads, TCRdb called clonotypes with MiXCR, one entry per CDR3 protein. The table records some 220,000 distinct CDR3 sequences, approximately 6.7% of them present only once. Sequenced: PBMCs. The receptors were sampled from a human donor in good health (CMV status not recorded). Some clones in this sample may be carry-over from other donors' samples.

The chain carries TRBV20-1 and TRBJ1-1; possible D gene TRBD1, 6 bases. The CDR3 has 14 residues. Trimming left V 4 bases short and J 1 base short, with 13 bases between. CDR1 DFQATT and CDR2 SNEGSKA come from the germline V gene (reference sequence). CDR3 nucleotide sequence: TGCAGTGCTATGGGGGGGCGGCAGAACACTGAAGCTTTCTTT. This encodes CSAMGGRQNTEAFF.

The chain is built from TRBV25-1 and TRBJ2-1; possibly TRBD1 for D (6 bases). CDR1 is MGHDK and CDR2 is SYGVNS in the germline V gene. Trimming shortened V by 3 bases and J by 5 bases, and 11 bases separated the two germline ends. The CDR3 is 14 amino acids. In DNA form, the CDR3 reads TGTGCCAGCAGTGATTCAGGGGCAAACAATGAGCAGTTCTTC. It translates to CASSDSGANNEQFF.

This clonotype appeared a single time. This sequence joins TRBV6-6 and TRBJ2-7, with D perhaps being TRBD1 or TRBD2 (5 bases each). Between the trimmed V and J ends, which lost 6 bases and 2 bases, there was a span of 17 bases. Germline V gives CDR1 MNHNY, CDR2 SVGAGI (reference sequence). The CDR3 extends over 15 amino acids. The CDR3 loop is CASRGSGTGTYEQYF. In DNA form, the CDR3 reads TGTGCCAGCAGGGGCTCCGGGACCGGTACCTACGAGCAGTACTTC.